Following are 20 T cell receptor beta chains from one sample sequenced in a study of blood T cell repertoires in COVID-19. Here immunoSEQ multiplex PCR was the method, and the copy in TCRdb shows in-frame clones only, minus some. Among 150,000 to 200,000 clones listed, around 90% were seen once. The material sequenced was peripheral blood. The receptors derive from a man aged 50 to 60 with acute or convalescent COVID-19.

The chain links TRBV16 to TRBJ2-2, with 7 nucleotides matching TRBD1. Germline loops: CDR1 KGHSY, CDR2 FQNENV. CDR3 size: 14 residues. J gave up 1 base and V 7 bases, and 3 bases lay outside the gene matches. Written as DNA, the CDR3 is TGTGCCAGCATCAGGACAGGGAACACCGGGGAGCTGTTTTTT. This codes for CASIRTGNTGELFF.

In this sample, this clone turned up once. V gene TRBV2 combines with J gene TRBJ2-2; no definite D call. The length of the CDR3 is 13 residues. With 6 bases removed from V and 0 bases from J, the gap between germline ends came to 5 bases. Germline V CDR1 and CDR2: SNHLY, FYNNEI. Here the CDR3 reads CASRYANTGELFF. The CDR3 DNA reads TGTGCCAGCAGATATGCGAACACCGGGGAGCTGTTTTTT.

The V call is TRBV19, the J call TRBJ1-2; D is perhaps TRBD1 (6 bases). V was trimmed by 3 bases and J by 2 bases, leaving 10 bases between them. The CDR3 spans 14 residues. Germline CDR1 is LNHDA and CDR2 is SQIVND (reference sequence). CDR3 sequence reads: CASSILQGNYGYTF. The CDR3 coding sequence is TGTGCCAGTAGTATTCTACAGGGCAACTATGGCTACACCTTC.

The chain carries TRBV5-1 and TRBJ1-2; D may be TRBD1 (6 bases). CDR1 SGHRS and CDR2 YFSETQ come from the germline V gene. The germline V and J ends were trimmed by 4 bases and 4 bases, with 11 bases remaining between them. The CDR3 sequence is 13 residues long. The CDR3 bases are TGCGCCAGCAGCGGAGGACAGACCTATGGCTACACCTTC. Encoded protein: CASSGGQTYGYTF.

This rearrangement joins TRBV28 to TRBJ2-3; weak D call: TRBD2 (7 bases). Germline V gene lookup returns CDR1 MDHEN and CDR2 SYDVKM. V was pared by 6 bases and J by 6 bases, with 13 bases between. This CDR3 region has 13 residues. Here the CDR3 DNA reads TGTGCCAGCAGGCCCGGGGGGCCCGATACGCAGTATTTT. Translated: CASRPGGPDTQYF.

The genes are TRBV19 and TRBJ1-2, with TRBD1 matching 9 bases. The CDR3 consists of 14 residues. Per the germline V gene, CDR1 is LNHDA and CDR2 is SQIVND (reference sequence). V shed 6 bases, J shed 6 bases, and the junction held 8 bases outside the gene matches. The CDR3 reads CASRPRDRVDGYTF. The CDR3 region has the DNA TGTGCCAGTAGACCACGGGACAGGGTAGATGGCTACACCTTC. Filled out from reference TRBV19 and TRBJ1-2, the complete variable domain reads DGGITQSPKYLFRKEGQNVTLSCEQNLNHDAMYWYRQDPGQGLRLIYYSQIVNDFQKGDIAEGYSVSREKKESFPLTVTSAQKNPTAFYLCASRPRDRVDGYTFGSGTRLTVV.

The chain recombines TRBV2 with TRBJ1-5; D remains unclear. This CDR3 region has 15 residues. V lost 6 bases, J lost 0 bases, and 12 bases lay in between. Germline loops: CDR1 SNHLY, CDR2 FYNNEI. The CDR3 nucleotides are TGTGCCAGCAGGGCGGTCTTCTATAGCAATCAGCCCCAGCATTTT. This gives the protein CASRAVFYSNQPQHF.

The V call is TRBV7-9, the J call TRBJ1-3; D is undetermined. Germline V CDR1 and CDR2: SEHNR, FQNEAQ (reference sequence). This CDR3 contains 19 residues. Deletions cut 5 bases from V and 0 bases from J, with 23 bases between. The CDR3 loop is CASSDVARSLLYSGNTIYF. In nucleotides, the CDR3 is TGTGCCAGCAGCGATGTGGCGAGGTCCCTCCTGTACTCTGGAAACACCATATATTTT. The entire variable domain, with the rest obtained from reference TRBV7-9 and TRBJ1-3, is as follows: DTGVSQNPRHKITKRGQNVTFRCDPISEHNRLYWYRQTLGQGPEFLTYFQNEAQLEKSRLLSDRFSAERPKGSFSTLEIQRTEQGDSAMYLCASSDVARSLLYSGNTIYFGEGSWLTVV.

This chain connects TRBV11-1 to TRBJ2-3; a weak D match, TRBD2 (5 bases). Germline CDR1 SGHAT, CDR2 FQDESV (reference sequence). Trimming cost V 8 bases and J 2 bases, with 11 bases left between them. There are 13 residues in the CDR3. In nucleotides, the CDR3 is TGTGCCAGCTGCCCGGGAAACACAGATACGCAGTATTTT. Its translation is CASCPGNTDTQYF.

The chain couples TRBV6-5 to TRBJ1-3, with D hard to call. Looked up from germline, CDR1 is MNHEY and CDR2 is SVGAGI. The CDR3 spans 13 residues. V dropped 7 bases and J dropped 4 bases, with 11 bases sitting between them. The CDR3 DNA sequence: TGTGCCAGCACCGAAGAGTCGGGAAACACCATATATTTT. It encodes CASTEESGNTIYF.

The chain carries TRBV28 and TRBJ1-4; no firm D call. Trimming left V 10 bases short and J 7 bases short, with 13 bases between. The CDR3 runs to 12 residues. Germline CDR1 and CDR2: MDHEN and SYDVKM. DNA for the CDR3: TGTGCCACATCGGTCTTTGGTGAAAAACTGTTTTTT. It encodes CATSVFGEKLFF.

CDR3 residues: CASSRGQNTEAFF. The CDR3 DNA is TGTGCCAGCAGCCGGGGACAGAACACTGAAGCTTTCTTT. V is TRBV9 and J is TRBJ1-1, with D perhaps TRBD1 (6 bases). The V end lost 4 bases, the J end lost 1 base, and 8 bases lay between the germline ends. Germline V CDR1 and CDR2: SGDLS, YYNGEE. The CDR3 totals 13 residues.

The J gene is TRBJ2-7, the V gene TRBV4-1, with D unresolved. CDR1 and CDR2 (germline): MGHRA, YSYEKL. The CDR3 consists of 14 residues. V lost 1 base and J 4 bases, leaving 11 bases between the germline ends. For the CDR3, the DNA is TGCGCCAGCAGCCAAGTTCCCCCCCCGTACGAGCAGTACGTC. It specifies CASSQVPPPYEQYV.

In its sample, this clone was seen once. The gene calls are TRBV5-5 and TRBJ2-5; D is perhaps TRBD2 (5 bases). Per germline, CDR1 SGHKS and CDR2 YYEKEE (reference sequence). V lost 4 bases, J lost 1 base, and 14 bases lay in between. The CDR3 is made up of 15 amino acids. CDR3 sequence reads: CASSLLGGPQETQYF. The CDR3 DNA is TGTGCCAGCAGCCTTCTAGGAGGCCCCCAAGAGACCCAGTACTTC.

The gene calls are TRBV19 and TRBJ1-1, with D perhaps matching TRBD1 (5 bases). V lost 3 bases and J lost 4, with 9 bases in between. The CDR3 runs to 13 residues. Per germline, CDR1 LNHDA and CDR2 SQIVND (reference sequence). The CDR3 DNA reads TGTGCCAGTAGTATCGGGGGATTCACTGAAGCTTTCTTT. It is translated as CASSIGGFTEAFF. Supplemented by reference TRBV19 and TRBJ1-1, the full variable domain reads DGGITQSPKYLFRKEGQNVTLSCEQNLNHDAMYWYRQDPGQGLRLIYYSQIVNDFQKGDIAEGYSVSREKKESFPLTVTSAQKNPTAFYLCASSIGGFTEAFFGQGTRLTVV.

The chain recombines TRBV7-3 with TRBJ2-3, with a tentative D call TRBD1 (5 bases). CDR3 size: 14 residues. CDR1 and CDR2 from the germline V gene are SGHTA and FQGTGA. The V end was cut by 5 bases, the J end by 5 bases, with 14 bases between. The CDR3 spells CASSAGWPQDTQYF. The CDR3 DNA is TGTGCCAGCAGCGCAGGGTGGCCCCAAGATACGCAGTATTTT.

V usage is TRBV5-5 and J usage is TRBJ2-2; 12 bases agree with TRBD2. In germline, CDR1 is SGHKS, CDR2 YYEKEE (reference sequence). The CDR3 is 16 residues long. Trimming took 0 bases from V and 5 from J; bases not matched to a gene: 2. This CDR3 is CASSLVLAGGTGELFF. As DNA, the CDR3 is TGTGCCAGCAGCTTGGTACTAGCGGGAGGAACCGGGGAGCTGTTTTTT.

The CDR3 coding sequence is TGTGCCAGCAGCGCCCCTGCTGCGGGGGGCCGGAATGAGCAGTTCTTC. It specifies CASSAPAAGGRNEQFF. J is TRBJ2-1 and V is TRBV3-1 (or the pseudogene TRBV3-2); TRBD2 matches 8 bases. V dropped 5 bases and J dropped 7; count of bases not matched to a gene: 13. The CDR3 extends over 16 amino acids. Germline assignment: CDR1 LGHDT and CDR2 YNNKEL (reference sequence).

This chain joins TRBV5-5 and TRBJ1-1; D is uncertain. The CDR3 has 14 amino acids. CDR1 is SGHKS, CDR2 YYEKEE, per germline (reference sequence). V was shortened by 6 bases and J by 1 base, with 13 bases between the two germline ends. CDR3 protein: CASNQDWSNTEAFF. The CDR3 region has the DNA TGTGCCAGCAACCAGGACTGGTCGAACACTGAAGCTTTCTTT. The full variable domain, its missing parts supplied by reference TRBV5-5 and TRBJ1-1, is DAGVTQSPTHLIKTRGQQVTLRCSPISGHKSVSWYQQVLGQGPQFIFQYYEKEERGRGNFPDRFSARQFPNYSSELNVNALLLGDSALYLCASNQDWSNTEAFFGQGTRLTVV.

In this sample, this clone turned up once. The rearrangement joins TRBV28 to TRBJ1-5; D may be TRBD1 (5 bases). The germline CDR1 and CDR2 sequences are MDHEN and SYDVKM. CDR3 size: 17 residues. V gave up 2 bases and J gave up 5 bases, with 19 bases separating them. CDR3 loop: CASSLMWYSGGDQPQHF. DNA of the CDR3: TGTGCCAGCAGTTTAATGTGGTATTCGGGGGGGGATCAGCCCCAGCATTTT. The full variable domain, its missing parts supplied by reference TRBV28 and TRBJ1-5, is DVKVTQSSRYLVKRTGEKVFLECVQDMDHENMFWYRQDPGLGLRLIYFSYDVKMKEKGDIPEGYSVSREKKERFSLILESASTNQTSMYLCASSLMWYSGGDQPQHFGDGTRLSIL.